This is a list of T cell receptor beta chains from one sample in a study of T cell responses to AZD1222 COVID-19 vaccine. The data were produced by immunoSEQ multiplex PCR, yet TCRdb's version contains in-frame clones alone and is incomplete. The profile shows 85,000 to 120,000 clones, 84% of them singletons. The sample here was peripheral blood, taken on day 0 of AZD1222 vaccination. The receptor source for this set is an adult in good health. Both conserved end residues are part of each CDR3. Each record gives: D gene, J gene, clone size, V gene, CDR3 protein, CDR3 DNA. The D gene is left open where the match is weak. The size entry is marked missing in some rows and otherwise reads once, few, many or a size class.

d_gene: -; j_gene: TRBJ1-1; abundance: -; v_gene: TRBV6-2/TRBV6-3; CDR3aa: CASSSPAPGRGNTEAFF; CDR3nt: TGTGCCAGCAGTTCCCCCGCCCCAGGGAGGGGAAACACTGAAGCTTTCTTT
d_gene: TRBD1; j_gene: TRBJ1-1; abundance: -; v_gene: TRBV19; CDR3aa: CASSAGTGAMNTEAFF; CDR3nt: TGTGCCAGTAGTGCAGGGACAGGGGCTATGAACACTGAAGCTTTCTTT
d_gene: -; j_gene: TRBJ1-3; abundance: -; v_gene: TRBV7-2; CDR3aa: CASSLAVGLGNTIYF; CDR3nt: TGTGCCAGCAGCTTAGCGGTGGGGTTGGGAAACACCATATATTTT
d_gene: -; j_gene: TRBJ1-1; abundance: few; v_gene: TRBV7-9; CDR3aa: CASSPRRALSMNTEAFF; CDR3nt: TGTGCCAGCAGCCCCCGCAGGGCCCTATCCATGAACACTGAAGCTTTCTTT
d_gene: -; j_gene: TRBJ1-1; abundance: -; v_gene: TRBV3-1/TRBV3-2; CDR3aa: CASSKGDVAEAFF; CDR3nt: TGTGCCAGCAGCAAAGGTGACGTGGCTGAAGCTTTCTTT
d_gene: -; j_gene: TRBJ2-2; abundance: -; v_gene: TRBV6-4; CDR3aa: CASSDSGTANTGELFF; CDR3nt: TGTGCCAGCAGTGACTCGGGGACTGCCAACACCGGGGAGCTGTTTTTT
d_gene: -; j_gene: TRBJ2-1; abundance: -; v_gene: TRBV7-3; CDR3aa: CASSQSGANEQFF; CDR3nt: TGTGCCAGCAGCCAATCCGGGGCCAATGAGCAGTTCTTC
d_gene: TRBD1; j_gene: TRBJ2-7; abundance: -; v_gene: TRBV29-1; CDR3aa: CSVEELGTGRLYEQYF; CDR3nt: TGCAGCGTTGAAGAGCTTGGGACAGGGAGACTCTACGAGCAGTACTTC
d_gene: -; j_gene: TRBJ1-5; abundance: -; v_gene: TRBV19; CDR3aa: CASSFGAGTGRNQPQHF; CDR3nt: -
d_gene: -; j_gene: TRBJ2-7; abundance: -; v_gene: TRBV28; CDR3aa: CASSEGAYEQYF; CDR3nt: TGTGCCAGCAGCGAGGGGGCCTACGAGCAGTACTTC
d_gene: -; j_gene: TRBJ1-1; abundance: -; v_gene: TRBV3-1/TRBV3-2; CDR3aa: CASSQEGGIGTHTEAFF; CDR3nt: TGTGCCAGCAGCCAAGAGGGGGGGATAGGGACACACACTGAAGCTTTCTTT